The clone carrying this T cell receptor (beta chain) was counted once. Its target is not known. The sample belongs to a study of T cell repertoires in cytomegalovirus infection. Study background: It was recently identified HLA-C-restricted and well-studied HLA-B-restricted CMV epitopes that the study used. It was the public TCR beta signatures that indicated both CMV infection and matching HLA type. Whole-study findings and limits: The cumulative frequency of public TCR beta families distinguished individuals who carried CMV together with the relevant HLA. HLA-C-restricted, CMV-specific TCR beta clonotypes were dominant ex vivo.

Each CDR3 protein gets one entry after TCRdb re-called the reads with MiXCR. This table holds approximately 300,000 distinct CDR3 sequences, approximately 25% found once. The source of this sequence is a human donor in good health (CMV status not recorded). Some clones in this sample may be carry-over from other donors' samples. The starting material was cultured PBMCs, obtained from culture after CMV antigen stimulation.

The CDR3 DNA sequence: TGTGCCACCAGCAGCGTAGGTAGCGGGAGCCAGGAGCAGTACTTC. Protein: CATSSVGSGSQEQYF. The gene calls are TRBV15 and TRBJ2-7; 9 bases are shared with TRBD2. Unmatched junction bases numbered 10, after V lost 3 bases and J lost 7 bases. This CDR3 has 15 residues. CDR1 and CDR2 from the germline V gene are LNHNV and YYDKDF (reference sequence).